This TCR beta chain was recorded in a study of T-cell memory formation after mild COVID-19. Study-level information: Clustering of TCRs was largely donor specific. Study-wide findings and caveats: Pre-infection memory already had some responding clones, implying cross-reactive memory joined.

TCRdb recomputed calls from the 5' RACE reads with MiXCR, one row per CDR3 protein. This sample carries roughly 560,000 distinct CDR3 sequences, 20% of them seen once, and the ten largest clones take roughly an eighth. Germline V gene data show CDR1 as SGHNT and CDR2 as YYREEE (reference sequence). This CDR3 has 17 residues. V trimming: 0 bases; J trimming: 0 bases; junction bases outside the gene matches: 6. With respect to this clonotype: Its antigen is not known.

The chain joins TRBV5-4 to TRBJ2-1; the match to TRBD1 covers 7 bases. This sequence was found in an adult woman who had mild COVID-19 (a few samples of this study predate the infection). Cell type and time point are not known. The specimen sequenced was PBMCs or a T cell subset sorted from them (not recorded which). CDR3 region: CASSLGTGPSSYNEQFF. CDR3 nucleotide sequence: TGTGCCAGCAGCTTGGGGACAGGTCCCAGCTCCTACAATGAGCAGTTCTTC.